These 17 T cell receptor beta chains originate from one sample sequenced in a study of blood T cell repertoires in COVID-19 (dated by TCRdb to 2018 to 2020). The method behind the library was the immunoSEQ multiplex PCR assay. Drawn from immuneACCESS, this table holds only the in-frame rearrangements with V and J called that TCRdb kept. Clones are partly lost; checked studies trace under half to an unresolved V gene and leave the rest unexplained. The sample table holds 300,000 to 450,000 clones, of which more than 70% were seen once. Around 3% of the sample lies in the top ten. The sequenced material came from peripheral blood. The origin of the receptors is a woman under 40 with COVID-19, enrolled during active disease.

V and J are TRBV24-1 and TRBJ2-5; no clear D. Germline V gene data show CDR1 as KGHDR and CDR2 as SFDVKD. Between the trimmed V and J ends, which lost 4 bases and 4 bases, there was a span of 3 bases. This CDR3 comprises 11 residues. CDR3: CATSDGETQYF. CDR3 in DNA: TGTGCCACCAGTGACGGAGAGACCCAGTACTTC.

CDR3 sequence: CASSTGTDGSDTQYF. CDR3 sequence (DNA): TGTGCCAGCAGCACCGGGACAGACGGTTCAGATACGCAGTATTTT. This chain connects TRBV5-6 to TRBJ2-3, with TRBD1 matching over 7 bases. The V segment lost 4 bases and the J segment 4 bases; nucleotides outside the gene matches: 9. The CDR3 has 15 residues. Germline lookup yields CDR1 SGHDT and CDR2 YYEEEE. The full variable domain, its missing parts supplied by reference TRBV5-6 and TRBJ2-3, is DAGVTQSPTHLIKTRGQQVTLRCSPKSGHDTVSWYQQALGQGPQFIFQYYEEEERQRGNFPDRFSGHQFPNYSSELNVNALLLGDSALYLCASSTGTDGSDTQYFGPGTRLTVL.

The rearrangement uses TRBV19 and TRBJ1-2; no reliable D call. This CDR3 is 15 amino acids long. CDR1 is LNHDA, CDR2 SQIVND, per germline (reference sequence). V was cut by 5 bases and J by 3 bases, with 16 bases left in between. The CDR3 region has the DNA TGTGCCAGTAGTTCCCCTGTGGAGACGTACTATGGCTACACCTTC. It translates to CASSSPVETYYGYTF.

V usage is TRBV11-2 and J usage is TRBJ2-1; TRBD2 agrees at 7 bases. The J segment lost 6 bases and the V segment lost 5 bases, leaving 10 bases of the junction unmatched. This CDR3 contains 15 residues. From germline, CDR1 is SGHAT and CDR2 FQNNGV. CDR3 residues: CASSARLWEGNEQFF. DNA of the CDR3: TGTGCCAGCAGCGCCCGTCTGTGGGAGGGCAATGAGCAGTTCTTC.

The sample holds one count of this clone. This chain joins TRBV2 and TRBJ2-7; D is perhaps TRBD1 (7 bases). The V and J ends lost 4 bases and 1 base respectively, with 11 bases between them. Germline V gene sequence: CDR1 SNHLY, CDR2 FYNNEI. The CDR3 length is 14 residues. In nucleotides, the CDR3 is TGTGCCAGCAGTGGTGCAGGGGGGTCCTACGAGCAGTACGTC. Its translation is CASSGAGGSYEQYV.

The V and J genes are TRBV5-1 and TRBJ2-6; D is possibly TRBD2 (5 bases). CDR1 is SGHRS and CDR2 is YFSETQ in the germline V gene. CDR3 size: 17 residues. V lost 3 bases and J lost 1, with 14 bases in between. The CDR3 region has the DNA TGCGCCAGCAGCTCTGGACGGAGGTGGTCTGGGGCCAACGTCCTGACTTTC. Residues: CASSSGRRWSGANVLTF. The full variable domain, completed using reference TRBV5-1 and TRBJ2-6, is KAGVTQTPRYLIKTRGQQVTLSCSPISGHRSVSWYQQTPGQGLQFLFEYFSETQRNKGNFPGRFSGRQFSNSRSEMNVSTLELGDSALYLCASSSGRRWSGANVLTFGAGSRLTVL.

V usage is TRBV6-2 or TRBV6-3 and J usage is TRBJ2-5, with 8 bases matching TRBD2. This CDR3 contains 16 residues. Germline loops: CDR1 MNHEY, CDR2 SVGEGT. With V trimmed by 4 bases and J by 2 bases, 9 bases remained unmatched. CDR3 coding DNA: TGTGCCAGCAGTTCGCAACTAGCGGCCCTACAAGAGACCCAGTACTTC. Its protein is CASSSQLAALQETQYF.

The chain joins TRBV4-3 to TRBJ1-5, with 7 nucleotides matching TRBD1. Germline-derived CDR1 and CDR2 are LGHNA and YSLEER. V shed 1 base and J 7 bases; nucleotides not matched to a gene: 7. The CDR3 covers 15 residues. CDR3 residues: CASSQVQGTGQPQHF. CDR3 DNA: TGCGCCAGCAGCCAAGTACAGGGGACGGGGCAGCCCCAGCATTTT.

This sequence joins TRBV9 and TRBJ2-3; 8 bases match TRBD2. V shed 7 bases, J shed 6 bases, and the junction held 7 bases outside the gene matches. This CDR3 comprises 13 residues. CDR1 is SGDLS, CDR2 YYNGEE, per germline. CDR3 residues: CASGETSADTQYF. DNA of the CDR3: TGTGCCAGCGGAGAGACTAGCGCGGATACGCAGTATTTT.

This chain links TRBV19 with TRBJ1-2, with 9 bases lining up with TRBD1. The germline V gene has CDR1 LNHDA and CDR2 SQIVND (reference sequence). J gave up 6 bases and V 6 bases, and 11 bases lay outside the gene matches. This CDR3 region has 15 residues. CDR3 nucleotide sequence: TGTGCCAGTAGGTCACGGTCCGGGACAGGGAATGGCTACACCTTC. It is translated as CASRSRSGTGNGYTF.

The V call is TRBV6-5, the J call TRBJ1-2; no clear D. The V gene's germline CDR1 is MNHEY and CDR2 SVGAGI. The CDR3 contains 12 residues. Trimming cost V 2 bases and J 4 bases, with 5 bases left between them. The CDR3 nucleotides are TGTGCCAGCAGTTACCGGAGCTATGGCTACACCTTC. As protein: CASSYRSYGYTF.

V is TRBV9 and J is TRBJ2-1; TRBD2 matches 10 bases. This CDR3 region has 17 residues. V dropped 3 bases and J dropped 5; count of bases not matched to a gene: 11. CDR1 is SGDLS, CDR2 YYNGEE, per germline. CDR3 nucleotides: TGTGCCAGCAGCGCCCTGGACGGGACTAGCGCGGACAATGAGCAGTTCTTC. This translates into CASSALDGTSADNEQFF.

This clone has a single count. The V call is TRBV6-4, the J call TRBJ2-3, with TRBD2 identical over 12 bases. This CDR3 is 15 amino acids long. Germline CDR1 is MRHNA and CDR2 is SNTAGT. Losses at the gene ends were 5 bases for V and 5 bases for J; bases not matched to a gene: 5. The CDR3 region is CASSTSGGSEDTQYF. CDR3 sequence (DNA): TGTGCCAGCAGTACTAGCGGGGGGAGTGAAGATACGCAGTATTTT.

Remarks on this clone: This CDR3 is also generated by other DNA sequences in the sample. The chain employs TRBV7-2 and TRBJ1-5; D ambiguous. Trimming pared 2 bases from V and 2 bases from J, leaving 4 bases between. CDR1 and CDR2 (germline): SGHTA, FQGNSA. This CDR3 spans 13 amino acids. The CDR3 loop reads CASSLSGNQPQHF. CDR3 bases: TGTGCCAGCAGCTTATCGGGCAATCAGCCCCAGCATTTT. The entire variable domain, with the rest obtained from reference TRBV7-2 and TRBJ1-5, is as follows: GAGVSQSPSNKVTEKGKDVELRCDPISGHTALYWYRQSLGQGLEFLIYFQGNSAPDKSGLPSDRFSAERTGGSVSTLTIQRTQQEDSAVYLCASSLSGNQPQHFGDGTRLSIL.

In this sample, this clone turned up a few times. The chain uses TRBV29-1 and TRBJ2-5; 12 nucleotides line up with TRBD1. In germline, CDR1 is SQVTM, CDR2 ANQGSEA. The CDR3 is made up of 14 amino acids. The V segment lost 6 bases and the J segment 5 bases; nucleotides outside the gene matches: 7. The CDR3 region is CSVQAGTGGETQYF. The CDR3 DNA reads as TGCAGCGTCCAAGCCGGGACAGGGGGCGAGACCCAGTACTTC.

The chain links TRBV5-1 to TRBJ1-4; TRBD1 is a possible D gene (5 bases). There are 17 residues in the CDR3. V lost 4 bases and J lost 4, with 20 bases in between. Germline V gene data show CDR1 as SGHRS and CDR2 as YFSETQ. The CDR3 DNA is TGCGCCAGCAGCCCGGAGGGCAGGGTTGGCATTAATGAAAAACTGTTTTTT. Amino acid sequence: CASSPEGRVGINEKLFF.

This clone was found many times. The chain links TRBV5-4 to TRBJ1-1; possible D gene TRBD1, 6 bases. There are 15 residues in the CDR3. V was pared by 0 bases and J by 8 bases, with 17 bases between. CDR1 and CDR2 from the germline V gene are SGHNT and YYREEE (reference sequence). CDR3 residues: CASSLERGHPGEAFF. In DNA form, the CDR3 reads TGTGCCAGCAGCTTGGAAAGGGGACATCCTGGCGAAGCTTTCTTT.